This entry concerns a single T cell receptor (beta chain). A read error may produce the germline difference seen at one junction end. This record belongs to a study of blood T cells in healthy people across ages. A J-beta primer mix and a sample-barcoded 5' primer were used in a second PCR of about 6 to 12 cycles. Each cDNA was tagged by a template-switch adaptor containing 12 random nucleotides. TCRdb re-derived calls from the 5' RACE reads in MiXCR, one entry per CDR3 protein. This table holds approximately 600,000 distinct CDR3 sequences, roughly 58% found once. Per-sample yields of isolated PBMCs were at least 6 million. This CDR3 has 15 amino acids. Germline V gives CDR1 LNHDA, CDR2 SQIVND (reference sequence).

Specimen: blood. V gene TRBV19 combines with J gene TRBJ2-6, with 7 nucleotides matching TRBD2. This TCR derives from a man in his 60s in good health. The CDR3 reads CASSQGGAGANVPTF. Here the CDR3 DNA reads TGCGCCAGTAGTCAGGGAGGGGCCGGGGCCAACGTCCCGACTTTC.